The 23 T cell receptor beta chains below all came from one sample that was sequenced in a study of blood T cells in healthy people across ages. Primers used in a second PCR of roughly 7 to 12 cycles were a sample-barcoded 5' primer and a J-beta primer mix. TCRdb passed the 5' RACE reads through MiXCR, listing each CDR3 protein once. This sample has about 1.5 million distinct CDR3 sequences, with less than 45% found just once. Material for sequencing was blood. The receptors stem from a woman younger than 35 in good health.

This clonotype was seen many times. The rearrangement joins TRBV4-3 to TRBJ2-1; 8 nucleotides match TRBD1. Germline V gene lookup returns CDR1 LGHNA and CDR2 YSLEER. The CDR3 runs 17 residues. V gave up 5 bases and J gave up 2 bases; unmatched junction bases: 11. CDR3 amino acids: CASSNPGQGFTYNEQFF. CDR3 in DNA: TGCGCCAGCAGCAACCCCGGACAGGGATTTACCTACAATGAGCAGTTCTTC.

This clonotype appeared once. V gene TRBV20-1 combines with J gene TRBJ1-5; D gene ambiguous. CDR1 is DFQATT, CDR2 SNEGSKA, per germline (reference sequence). The CDR3 runs to 15 residues. The V gene lost 3 bases and the J gene lost 2 bases, with 14 bases spanning the gap. DNA for the CDR3: TGCAGTGCTAGGCCCGCGGGAGGAGGCAATCAGCCCCAGCATTTT. Translated, it gives CSARPAGGGNQPQHF.

This chain uses TRBV28 with TRBJ2-7; 13 nucleotides match TRBD2. In germline, CDR1 is MDHEN, CDR2 SYDVKM. Losses at the gene ends were 4 bases for V and 3 bases for J; bases not matched to a gene: 21. The CDR3 is 21 residues long. The CDR3 DNA reads TGTGCCAGCAGTTCGGGGTCAGCTAGATCCGGGACTAGCGGGATAATCTACGAGCAGTACTTC. It is translated as CASSSGSARSGTSGIIYEQYF. Based on the CDR3 plus reference TRBV28 and TRBJ2-7, the full variable domain is DVKVTQSSRYLVKRTGEKVFLECVQDMDHENMFWYRQDPGLGLRLIYFSYDVKMKEKGDIPEGYSVSREKKERFSLILESASTNQTSMYLCASSSGSARSGTSGIIYEQYFGPGTRLTVT.

V is TRBV15 and J is TRBJ1-2; the D gene is possibly TRBD1 (6 bases). The CDR3 is 15 residues long. Germline CDR1 is LNHNV and CDR2 is YYDKDF (reference sequence). V lost 1 base, J lost 2 bases, and 11 bases lay in between. In DNA, the CDR3 is TGTGCCACCAGCAGAGTACCAACAGGGAACTATGGCTACACCTTC. This gives the protein CATSRVPTGNYGYTF.

With respect to this clonotype: A read error is likely, as this CDR3 ends without the conserved phenylalanine or tryptophan. V gene TRBV20-1 combines with J gene TRBJ2-7; 9 nucleotides line up with TRBD2. Germline-derived CDR1 and CDR2 are DFQATT and SNEGSKA (reference sequence). Germline trimming cut 5 bases from V and 0 bases from J; bases unmatched to any gene: 5. The CDR3 is made up of 14 amino acids. This CDR3 reads CSASGLANSYEQYL. Here the CDR3 DNA reads TGCAGTGCTTCGGGACTAGCCAACTCCTACGAGCAGTACCTC.

The chain uses TRBV29-1 and TRBJ1-1, with D perhaps TRBD1 (5 bases). Germline loops: CDR1 SQVTM, CDR2 ANQGSEA. Between the trimmed V and J ends, which lost 0 bases and 1 base, there was a span of 12 bases. The CDR3 length is 15 residues. The CDR3 reads CSVEDGTGENTEAFF. CDR3 bases: TGCAGCGTTGAAGATGGGACGGGGGAGAACACTGAAGCTTTCTTT.

CDR3 DNA: TGCAGCGCTGACTCTGGAGGGGGTCCAAACACCATATATTTT. This codes for CSADSGGGPNTIYF. The J gene is TRBJ1-3, the V gene TRBV29-1; possibly TRBD1 for D (6 bases). V dropped 7 bases and J dropped 6 bases, with 19 bases sitting between them. The CDR3 runs to 14 residues. Per the germline V gene, CDR1 is SQVTM and CDR2 is ANQGSEA.

CDR3 protein: CASREGGSYTGELFF. The CDR3 DNA reads as TGTGCCAGCAGGGAGGGCGGGAGTTACACCGGGGAGCTGTTTTTT. This chain joins TRBV6-6 and TRBJ2-2, with 7 bases aligning to TRBD2. Trimming at V came to 6 bases and at J to 3 bases, leaving 7 bases not matched to a gene. The CDR3 spans 15 residues. Germline V gene lookup returns CDR1 MNHNY and CDR2 SVGAGI (reference sequence).

The rearrangement joins TRBV6-5 to TRBJ1-6, with D uncertain. This CDR3 comprises 13 residues. The germline V gene encodes CDR1 MNHEY and CDR2 SVGAGI. The V gene lost 4 bases and the J gene lost 10 bases, with 11 bases spanning the gap. Here the CDR3 reads CASSSGAGSPLHF. CDR3 coding DNA: TGTGCCAGCAGTTCGGGCGCAGGATCACCCCTCCACTTT.

The chain combines TRBV20-1 with TRBJ2-3; a weak D match, TRBD2 (6 bases). The ends were cut back, 6 bases at V and 4 bases at J, with 20 bases in the middle. Germline CDR1 is DFQATT and CDR2 is SNEGSKA (reference sequence). CDR3 length equals 15 residues. The CDR3 loop is CSARRTTGDSDTQYF. The CDR3 DNA sequence: TGCAGTGCCCGAAGGACTACCGGGGATTCAGATACGCAGTATTTT.

A single count supports this clonotype. The chain carries TRBV4-3 and TRBJ2-7; D possibly corresponds to TRBD2 (6 bases). Deletions cut 0 bases from V and 7 bases from J, with 22 bases between. This CDR3 comprises 17 residues. Germline loops: CDR1 LGHNA, CDR2 YSLEER. The CDR3 here is CASSQDRGLAIHNEQYF. Written as DNA, the CDR3 is TGCGCCAGCAGCCAAGATCGAGGCCTAGCGATTCACAATGAGCAGTACTTC.

In its sample, this clonotype was seen many times. The chain employs TRBV4-2 and TRBJ2-5; 10 bases align to TRBD1. CDR1 LGHNA and CDR2 YNFKEQ come from the germline V gene. The CDR3 loop spans 16 amino acids. V lost 0 bases to trimming and J lost 3 bases; unmatched junction nucleotides: 4. The CDR3 is CASSQDRGTGEETQYF. The CDR3 coding sequence is TGTGCCAGCAGCCAAGATCGCGGGACAGGGGAAGAGACCCAGTACTTC.

The sample holds a few counts of this clonotype. The J gene is TRBJ2-1, the V gene TRBV5-5; 10 nucleotides match TRBD2. This CDR3 is built from 15 residues. Germline V gene lookup returns CDR1 SGHKS and CDR2 YYEKEE (reference sequence). With V trimmed by 1 base and J by 8 bases, 6 bases remained unmatched. This CDR3 reads CASSLRSSGSHEQFF. The CDR3 DNA reads as TGTGCCAGCAGCTTGAGGTCTAGCGGGAGCCATGAGCAGTTCTTC.

On this clonotype: A junction boundary mismatches the germline segment, possibly from a read error. The chain has TRBV12-3 or TRBV12-4 and TRBJ1-5, with D perhaps TRBD1 (6 bases). The CDR3 covers 16 residues. CDR3 DNA: TGTGCCAGCAGTGTAGGGGGAGATTATAGCAGTCAGCCCCAGCATTTT. Protein product: CASSVGGDYSSQPQHF.

Regarding this clonotype: One end of the junction fails to match germline, which may point to a read error. The rearrangement links TRBV18 to TRBJ2-1; TRBD1 aligns across 7 bases. The CDR3 totals 15 residues. The germline V gene encodes CDR1 KGHSH and CDR2 LQKENI. The CDR3 DNA reads as TGTGCCAGCGCACCTTATCGGGACAGAGTGAAGGTGCAGTTCTTC. Translating gives CASAPYRDRVKVQFF.

The V gene is TRBV20-1, the J gene TRBJ2-5; 8 positions agree with TRBD2. The V gene's germline CDR1 is DFQATT and CDR2 SNEGSKA (reference sequence). The CDR3 contains 13 residues. The CDR3 reads CGVGRGGSNEQYF. The CDR3, as DNA: TGCGGTGTTGGTCGGGGGGGGAGCAATGAGCAGTACTTC.

V and J are TRBV4-1 and TRBJ2-7; 7 bases are a match to TRBD1. CDR3 length equals 14 residues. Germline lookup yields CDR1 MGHRA and CDR2 YSYEKL. With 4 bases clipped from V and 2 bases from J, the junction kept 5 bases outside the gene matches. CDR3 protein: CASSLHDRAYEQYF. The DNA of the CDR3 is TGCGCCAGCAGCCTACACGACAGGGCCTACGAGCAGTACTTC.

The chain joins TRBV10-3 to TRBJ1-1; unclear D gene. V was clipped by 1 base and J by 1 base, with 13 bases between them. The CDR3 runs 16 residues. Per the germline V gene, CDR1 is ENHRY and CDR2 is SYGVKD. The CDR3 loop is CAISEWQVGPNTEAFF. The CDR3 DNA follows: TGTGCCATCAGTGAGTGGCAGGTCGGCCCGAACACTGAAGCTTTCTTT.

The V call is TRBV6-2 or TRBV6-3, the J call TRBJ1-1; D not certain. The germline CDR1 and CDR2 sequences are MNHEY and SVGEGT. Trimming cost V 3 bases and J 9 bases, with 8 bases left between them. This CDR3 is built from 11 residues. The CDR3 region has the DNA TGTGCCAGCAGTTATTTAGGGAAAGCTTTCTTT. Protein: CASSYLGKAFF.

There are a few counts of this clonotype. This chain connects TRBV4-1 to TRBJ2-3, with 8 bases fitting TRBD2. The CDR3 length is 17 residues. CDR1 and CDR2 (germline): MGHRA, YSYEKL. The trim removed 0 bases at V and 1 base at J, leaving 6 bases unmatched. CDR3 residues: CASSQDYKRGRTDTQYF. CDR3 in DNA: TGCGCCAGCAGCCAAGATTACAAGCGGGGGCGCACAGATACGCAGTATTTT.

Comments on this clonotype: The junction departs from germline at one end; a sequencing error may be responsible. This chain links TRBV12-3 or TRBV12-4 with TRBJ2-3; 7 bases match TRBD1. The length of the CDR3 is 13 residues. CDR3 residues: CASRGQWTDAQYF. For the CDR3, the DNA is TGTGCCTCTAGGGGACAGTGGACAGATGCGCAGTATTTT.

This clonotype was observed a handful of times. The genes are TRBV12-3 or TRBV12-4 and TRBJ2-4, with a weak D call TRBD2 (6 bases). There are 16 residues in the CDR3. V was cut by 6 bases and J by 0 bases, with 15 bases left in between. The CDR3 region has the DNA TGTGCCAGCAGAAACGGACGGGAGATAGCCAAAAACATTCAGTACTTC. Amino acid sequence: CASRNGREIAKNIQYF.

The DNA for the CDR3 is TGCAGTGCTAGGTCGGCGGGCGCCGGGGAGCTGTTTTTT. Translation: CSARSAGAGELFF. The chain joins TRBV20-1 to TRBJ2-2, with D tentatively TRBD2 (5 bases). Germline CDR1 reads DFQATT; CDR2 reads SNEGSKA (reference sequence). There are 13 residues in the CDR3. With 3 bases removed from V and 6 bases from J, the gap between germline ends came to 11 bases.